This T cell receptor beta chain was recovered during a study of identical twins. Study conclusions and caveats: Cord blood's abundant beta clonotypes had fewer insertions, unlike memory repertoires. Conclusions relied on cross-sectional statistical analysis, not following the same donors.

This clonotype was observed at least ten times. What it recognizes is unknown. V lost 4 bases to trimming and J lost 4 bases; unmatched junction nucleotides: 3. The germline CDR1 and CDR2 sequences are DFQATT and SNEGSKA (reference sequence). The CDR3 extends over 13 amino acids. Each CDR3 protein is one row after TCRdb ran MiXCR on the 5' RACE reads. In the table there are nearly 650,000 distinct CDR3 sequences, about 7.6% of which are singletons. A further study also used this sample, focusing on yellow fever vaccine responses in identical twins.

The sample consisted of PBMCs. The chain carries TRBV20-1 and TRBJ2-7; 11 bases are shared with TRBD2. This TCR derives from a woman in her late teens or twenties in good health. The CDR3 sequence is CSAKLAGAYEQYF. CDR3 sequence (DNA): TGCAGTGCTAAACTAGCGGGAGCTTACGAGCAGTACTTC.